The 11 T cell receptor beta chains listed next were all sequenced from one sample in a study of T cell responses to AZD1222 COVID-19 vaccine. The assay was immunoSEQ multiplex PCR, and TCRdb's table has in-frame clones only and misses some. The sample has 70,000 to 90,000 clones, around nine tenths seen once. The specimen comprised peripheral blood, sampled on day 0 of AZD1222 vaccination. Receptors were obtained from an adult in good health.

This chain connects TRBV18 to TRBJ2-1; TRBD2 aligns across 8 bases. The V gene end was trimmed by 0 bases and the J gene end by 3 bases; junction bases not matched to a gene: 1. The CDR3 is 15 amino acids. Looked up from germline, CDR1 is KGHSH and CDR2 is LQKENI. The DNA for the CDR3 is TGTGCCAGCTCACCACCTGGGACTAGCTACAATGAGCAGTTCTTC. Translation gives CASSPPGTSYNEQFF.

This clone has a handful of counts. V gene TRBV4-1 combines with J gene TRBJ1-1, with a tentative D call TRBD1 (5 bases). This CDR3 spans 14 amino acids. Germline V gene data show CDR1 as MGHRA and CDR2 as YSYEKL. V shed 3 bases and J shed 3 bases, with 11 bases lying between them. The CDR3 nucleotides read TGCGCCAGCAGCCATCAGGGTGGCGACACTGAAGCTTTCTTT. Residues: CASSHQGGDTEAFF.

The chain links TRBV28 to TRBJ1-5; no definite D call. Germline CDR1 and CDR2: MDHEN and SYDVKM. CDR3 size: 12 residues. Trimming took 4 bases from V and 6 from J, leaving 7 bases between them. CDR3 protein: CASSYRGQPQHF. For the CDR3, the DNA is TGTGCCAGCAGTTACAGAGGTCAGCCCCAGCATTTT.

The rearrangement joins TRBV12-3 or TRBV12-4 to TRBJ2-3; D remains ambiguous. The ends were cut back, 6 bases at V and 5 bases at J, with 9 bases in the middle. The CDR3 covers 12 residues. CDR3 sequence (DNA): TGTGCCAGCAGCCTCCCCCTAGATACGCAGTATTTT. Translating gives CASSLPLDTQYF.

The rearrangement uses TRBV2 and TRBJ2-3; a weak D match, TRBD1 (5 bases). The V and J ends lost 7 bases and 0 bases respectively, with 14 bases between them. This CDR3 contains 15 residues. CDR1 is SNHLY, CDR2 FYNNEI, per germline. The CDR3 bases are TGTGCCAGCAACGGAAGGGGAACTAGCACAGATACGCAGTATTTT. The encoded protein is CASNGRGTSTDTQYF.

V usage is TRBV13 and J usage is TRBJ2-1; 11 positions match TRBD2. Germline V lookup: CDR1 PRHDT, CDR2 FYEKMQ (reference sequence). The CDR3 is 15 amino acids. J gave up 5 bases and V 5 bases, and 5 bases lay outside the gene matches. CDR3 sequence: CASSGSGRAHNEQFF. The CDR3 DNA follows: TGTGCCAGCAGCGGTAGCGGGAGGGCTCACAATGAGCAGTTCTTC.

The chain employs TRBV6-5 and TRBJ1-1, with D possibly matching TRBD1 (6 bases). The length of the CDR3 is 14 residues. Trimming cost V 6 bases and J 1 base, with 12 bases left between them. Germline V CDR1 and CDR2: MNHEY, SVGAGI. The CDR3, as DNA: TGTGCCAGCAGCCAAGAGGGGGGGAACACTGAAGCTTTCTTT. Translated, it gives CASSQEGGNTEAFF.

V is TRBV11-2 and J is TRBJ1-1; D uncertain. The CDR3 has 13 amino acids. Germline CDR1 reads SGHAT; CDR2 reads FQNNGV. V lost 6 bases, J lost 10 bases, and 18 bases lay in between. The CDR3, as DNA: TGTGCCAGCAGGCAGGAGGGTGGGGTTCGAGCTTTCTTT. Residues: CASRQEGGVRAFF.

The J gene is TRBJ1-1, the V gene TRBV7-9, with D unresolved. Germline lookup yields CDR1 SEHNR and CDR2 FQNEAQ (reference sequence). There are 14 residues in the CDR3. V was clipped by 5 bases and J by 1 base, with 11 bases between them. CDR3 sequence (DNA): TGTGCCAGCAGCGGGGTTAAACGGAACACTGAAGCTTTCTTT. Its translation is CASSGVKRNTEAFF. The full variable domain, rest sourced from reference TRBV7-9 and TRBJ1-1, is DTGVSQNPRHKITKRGQNVTFRCDPISEHNRLYWYRQTLGQGPEFLTYFQNEAQLEKSRLLSDRFSAERPKGSFSTLEIQRTEQGDSAMYLCASSGVKRNTEAFFGQGTRLTVV.

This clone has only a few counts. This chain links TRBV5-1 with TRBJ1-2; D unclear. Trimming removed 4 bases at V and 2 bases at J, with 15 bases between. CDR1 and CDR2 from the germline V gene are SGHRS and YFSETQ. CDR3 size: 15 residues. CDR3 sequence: CASSPKGPANYGYTF. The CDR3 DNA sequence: TGCGCCAGCAGCCCGAAGGGCCCAGCGAACTATGGCTACACCTTC.

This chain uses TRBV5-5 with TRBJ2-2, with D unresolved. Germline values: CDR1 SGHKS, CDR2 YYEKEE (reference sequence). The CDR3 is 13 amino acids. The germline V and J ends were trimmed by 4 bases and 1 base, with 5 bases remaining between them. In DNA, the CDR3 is TGTGCCAGCAGCCGTAAGAACACCGGGGAGCTGTTTTTT. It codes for CASSRKNTGELFF.